This TCR beta chain was observed in a study of T cell responses to AZD1222 COVID-19 vaccine. This clone was detected once. The antigen is unknown. Assay: immunoSEQ multiplex PCR; the TCRdb copy retains only in-frame clones and omits some. The table includes 130,000 to 150,000 clones, about 90% detected once. Study-level points and caveats: Recipients of two AZD1222 doses showed rising Spike-specific TCR breadth and depth. Females made up more of the donors, who were largely white British, and clonal diversity may have come out too low. Repertoires were obtained only post-peak T cell response.

V lost 3 bases, J lost 0 bases, and 14 bases lay in between. The CDR3 has 16 amino acids. Germline V gene lookup returns CDR1 LGHDT and CDR2 YNNKEL (reference sequence). Here the sequenced sample was peripheral blood, taken on day 0 of AZD1222 vaccination. This sequence originates from an adult in good health. The rearrangement joins TRBV3-1 (or the pseudogene TRBV3-2) to TRBJ1-2; a weak D match, TRBD1 (5 bases). CDR3 coding DNA: TGTGCCAGCAGCCACCCCGGCAGGGAAACTAACTATGGCTACACCTTC. Its protein is CASSHPGRETNYGYTF.